This entry concerns a single T cell receptor (beta chain). What it recognizes is unknown. One end of the junction is discordant with germline, which a read error may explain. This entry is derived from a study of CD8+CD57+ T cells in acquired aplastic anemia. Whole-study context: Sorted CD4+ and CD8+ cells gave an average of 3.2 ug of DNA. Healthy donors averaged approximately 9.8 million reads for CD4+ cells. Study observations and caveats: Overlap between patients and controls comprised some 31 CD8+ CDR3 sequences.

According to the study, genomic DNA was the template for TCR beta VDJ and CDR3 profiling. Using its own MiXCR run on the reads, TCRdb lists one record per CDR3 protein. Of approximately 380,000 distinct CDR3 sequences in the sample, roughly 68% were seen once. Germline CDR1 is SNHLY and CDR2 is FYNNEI. The CDR3 covers 13 residues. The TCR sequence derives from a human donor in good health, serving as a control. This chain connects TRBV2 to TRBJ1-6; maybe TRBD1 (6 bases). The end of the DNA is better explained by TRBJ1-1, so the J call may be wrong. The sequencing sample was made of sorted CD4+, CD8+, or CD8+CD57+ T cells (not recorded which) from PBMCs. The CDR3 DNA follows: TGTGCCACCAGCCGCGGACAGAACACTCAAGCTTTCTTT. This gives the protein CATSRGQNTQAFF.